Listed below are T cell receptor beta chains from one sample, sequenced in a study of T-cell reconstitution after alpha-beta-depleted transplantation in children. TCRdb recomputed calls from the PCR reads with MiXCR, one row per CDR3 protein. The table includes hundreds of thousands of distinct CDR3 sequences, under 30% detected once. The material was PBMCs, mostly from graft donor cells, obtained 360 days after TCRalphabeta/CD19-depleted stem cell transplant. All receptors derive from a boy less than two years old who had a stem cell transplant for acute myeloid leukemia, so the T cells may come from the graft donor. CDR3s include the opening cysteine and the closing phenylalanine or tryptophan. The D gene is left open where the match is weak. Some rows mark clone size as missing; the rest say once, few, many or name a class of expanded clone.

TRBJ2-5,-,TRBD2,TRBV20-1,CSARPGEGLVGPRTQYF,TGCAGTGCTAGACCTGGGGAGGGACTAGTTGGCCCCAGGACCCAGTACTTC
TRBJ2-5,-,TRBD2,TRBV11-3,CASSINGGSEETQYF,TGTGCCAGCAGCATAAACGGGGGGTCGGAAGAGACCCAGTACTTC
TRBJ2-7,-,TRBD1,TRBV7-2,CASSLRTGTSRVEQYF,TGTGCCAGCAGCTTAAGGACAGGGACAAGCAGGGTCGAGCAGTACTTC
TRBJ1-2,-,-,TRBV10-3,CAISESGHYGYTF,TGTGCCATCAGTGAGTCCGGACATTATGGCTACACCTTC
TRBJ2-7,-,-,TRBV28,CASSLTPRSYEQYF,TGTGCCAGCAGTTTAACACCCCGTTCCTACGAGCAGTACTTC
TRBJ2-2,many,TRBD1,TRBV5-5,CASSWDREGTGELFF,TGTGCCAGCAGCTGGGACAGGGAGGGCACCGGGGAGCTGTTTTTT
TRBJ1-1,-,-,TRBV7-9,CASSPGPTEAFF,TGTGCCAGCAGCCCTGGGCCGACTGAAGCTTTCTTT
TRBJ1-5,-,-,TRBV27,CASRASGPPNQPQHF,TGTGCCAGCAGAGCCTCCGGGCCCCCCAATCAGCCCCAGCATTTT
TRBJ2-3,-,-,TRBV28,CASRGHPTDTQYF,TGTGCCAGTAGGGGACATCCCACAGATACGCAGTATTTT
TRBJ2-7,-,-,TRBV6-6,CASSKRGGYEQYF,TGTGCCAGCAGTAAAAGAGGAGGGTACGAGCAGTACTTC
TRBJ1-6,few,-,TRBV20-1,CSTFREYNGSPLHF,TGCAGTACTTTCCGGGAGTATAACGGGTCACCCCTCCACTTT
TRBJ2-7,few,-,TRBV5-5,CASSLQRGVYEQYF,TGTGCCAGCAGCTTGCAGCGCGGGGTGTACGAGCAGTACTTC
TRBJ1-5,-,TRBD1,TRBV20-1,CSALPTDRGKSAIHQPQHF,TGCAGTGCTTTACCTACGGACAGGGGAAAGTCCGCGATTCATCAGCCCCAGCATTTT
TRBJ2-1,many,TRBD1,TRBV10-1,CASSEGQGEQFF,TGCGCCAGCAGTGAGGGACAGGGTGAGCAGTTCTTC
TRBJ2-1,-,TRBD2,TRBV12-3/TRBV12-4,CANSVSGVLEQFF,TGTGCCAACAGCGTAAGCGGGGTACTCGAGCAGTTCTTC
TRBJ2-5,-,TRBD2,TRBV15,CATNQGLEETQYF,TGTGCCACCAATCAAGGACTAGAGGAGACCCAGTACTTC
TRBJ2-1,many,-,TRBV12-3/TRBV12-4,CASSVLGLPEQFF,TGTGCCAGCAGTGTGTTAGGACTACCCGAACAGTTCTTC
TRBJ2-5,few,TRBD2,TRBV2,CAIRTSGETQYF,TGTGCCATACGGACTAGCGGGGAGACCCAGTACTTC
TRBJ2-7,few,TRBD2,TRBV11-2,CASSLDGLAEEEQYF,TGTGCCAGCAGCTTAGATGGACTAGCGGAAGAGGAGCAGTACTTC
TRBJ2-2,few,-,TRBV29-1,CSVVHIHTGELFF,TGCAGCGTTGTTCACATACACACCGGGGAGCTGTTTTTT
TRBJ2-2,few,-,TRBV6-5,CASRRDGTGELFF,TGTGCCAGCAGAAGGGACGGAACCGGGGAGCTGTTTTTT
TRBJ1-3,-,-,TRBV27,CASSPNGLSIYF,TGTGCCAGCAGTCCGAACGGCCTTTCCATATATTTT
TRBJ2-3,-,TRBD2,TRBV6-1,CASQLAADTQYF,TGTGCCAGCCAACTAGCGGCAGATACGCAGTATTTT
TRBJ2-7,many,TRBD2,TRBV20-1,CSAAIPGTSGEKQYF,TGCAGTGCAGCCATTCCCGGGACTAGCGGAGAAAAGCAGTACTTC
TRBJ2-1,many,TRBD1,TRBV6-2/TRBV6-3,CASSLGQGREQFF,TGTGCCAGCAGTCTCGGACAGGGGCGTGAGCAGTTCTTC
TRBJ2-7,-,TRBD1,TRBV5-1,CASSSMTQGGPYEQYF,TGCGCCAGCAGCTCCATGACCCAAGGGGGCCCCTACGAGCAGTACTTC
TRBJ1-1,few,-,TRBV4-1,CASSQEYRREAFF,TGCGCCAGCAGCCAAGAGTACAGGCGTGAAGCTTTCTTT
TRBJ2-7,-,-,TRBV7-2,CASSFNVLAYEQYF,TGTGCCAGCAGCTTTAATGTACTAGCCTACGAGCAGTACTTC
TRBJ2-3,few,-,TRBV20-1,CSAPKTRYPTDTQYF,TGCAGTGCGCCCAAGACTCGTTATCCCACAGATACGCAGTATTTT
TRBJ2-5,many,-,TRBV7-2,CASSLVYQETQYF,TGTGCCAGCAGCTTAGTCTACCAAGAGACCCAGTACTTC
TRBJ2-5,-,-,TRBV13,CASSSPRLGMETQYF,TGTGCCAGCAGCTCGCCCCGACTAGGTATGGAGACCCAGTACTTC
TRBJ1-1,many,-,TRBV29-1,CSVGGGNTEAFF,TGCAGCGTTGGCGGGGGGAACACTGAAGCTTTCTTT
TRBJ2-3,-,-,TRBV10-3,CAISTGRDTQYF,TGTGCCATCAGTACAGGGAGGGATACGCAGTATTTT
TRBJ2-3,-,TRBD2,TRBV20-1,CSVAPGLAEASTDTQYF,TGCAGTGTTGCACCGGGACTAGCCGAAGCCAGCACAGATACGCAGTATTTT
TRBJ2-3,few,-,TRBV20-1,CSARAHLTDTQYF,TGCAGTGCCCGCGCGCACCTCACAGATACGCAGTATTTT
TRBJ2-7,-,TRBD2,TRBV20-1,CSAPSGGATFEQYF,TGCAGTGCCCCTAGCGGGGGGGCGACCTTCGAGCAGTACTTC
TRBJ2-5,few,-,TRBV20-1,CSARGTEQPRLF,TGCAGTGCTAGAGGGACTGAACAGCCCCGATTATTC
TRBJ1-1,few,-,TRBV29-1,CSVRRSSNTEAFF,TGCAGCGTTAGGCGGTCCTCGAACACTGAAGCTTTCTTT
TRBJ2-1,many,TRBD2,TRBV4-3,CASSQGSGDNEQFF,TGCGCCAGCAGCCAAGGGAGCGGGGACAATGAGCAGTTCTTC
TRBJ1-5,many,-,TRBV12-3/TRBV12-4,CASSLMSLVQPQHF,TGTGCCAGCAGTTTAATGTCCCTAGTTCAGCCCCAGCATTTT
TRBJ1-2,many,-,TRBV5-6,CASTNPGRDYGYTF,TGTGCCAGCACCAACCCAGGGAGAGACTATGGCTACACCTTC
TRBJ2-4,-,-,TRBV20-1,CSARDRRGRHIQYF,TGCAGTGCTAGAGATCGTAGAGGGCGGCACATTCAGTACTTC
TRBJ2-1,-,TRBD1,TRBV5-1,CASSLRTGSYNEQFF,TGCGCCAGCAGCTTGAGGACAGGCTCCTACAATGAGCAGTTCTTC
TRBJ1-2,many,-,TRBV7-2,CASTVKGLNYGYTF,TGTGCCAGCACCGTTAAGGGACTGAACTATGGCTACACCTTC
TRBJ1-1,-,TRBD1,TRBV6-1,CASVYRGTEAFF,TGTGCCAGCGTCTACAGGGGGACTGAAGCTTTCTTT
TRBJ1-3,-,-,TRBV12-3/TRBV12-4,CASSTGSGNTIYF,TGTGCCAGCAGTACAGGGTCTGGAAACACCATATATTTT
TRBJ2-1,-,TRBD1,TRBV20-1,CSAMSAGQGPGAYNEQFF,TGCAGTGCTATGTCCGCGGGACAGGGACCCGGCGCCTACAATGAGCAGTTCTTC
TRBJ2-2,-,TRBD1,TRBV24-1,CATSAGTGLTGELFF,TGTGCCACTAGCGCCGGGACAGGGTTGACCGGGGAGCTGTTTTTT
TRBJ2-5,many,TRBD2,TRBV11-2,CASSLEGGGARETQYF,TGTGCCAGCAGCTTAGAGGGCGGGGGGGCAAGGGAGACCCAGTACTTC
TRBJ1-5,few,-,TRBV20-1,CSARTASSNQPQHF,TGCAGTGCGAGGACAGCTTCGAGCAATCAGCCCCAGCATTTT
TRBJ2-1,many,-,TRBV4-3,CASSHTGNNEQFF,TGCGCCAGCAGCCATACGGGGAACAATGAGCAGTTCTTC
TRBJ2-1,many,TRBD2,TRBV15,CATSRADWASGRRNEQFF,TGTGCCACCAGCAGGGCTGACTGGGCTAGCGGGCGGAGGAATGAGCAGTTCTTC
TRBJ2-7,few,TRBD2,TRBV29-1,CSVKGLGTYEQYF,TGCAGCGTTAAGGGACTAGGGACGTACGAGCAGTACTTC
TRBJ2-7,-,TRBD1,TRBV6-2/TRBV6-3,CASSPRDRHYEQYF,TGTGCCAGCAGTCCCCGGGACAGACACTACGAGCAGTACTTC
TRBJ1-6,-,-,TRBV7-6,CASSLGQVNSPLHF,TGTGCCAGCAGCTTAGGGCAGGTCAACTCACCCCTCCACTTT
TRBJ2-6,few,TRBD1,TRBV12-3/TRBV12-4,CASSPNTGGVAGANVLTF,TGTGCCAGCAGTCCCAATACAGGGGGCGTAGCTGGGGCCAACGTCCTGACTTTC
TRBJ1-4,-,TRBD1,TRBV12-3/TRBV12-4,CASSPQGARPLHF,TGTGCCAGCAGTCCCCAGGGGGCGCGGCCCTTACATTTT
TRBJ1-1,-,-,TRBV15,CATSRDWINEAFF,TGTGCCACCAGCAGAGATTGGATTAATGAAGCTTTCTTT
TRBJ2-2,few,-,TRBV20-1,CSARGGATGELFF,TGCAGTGCTAGGGGTGGAGCAACCGGGGAGCTGTTTTTT
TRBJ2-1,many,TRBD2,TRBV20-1,CSASPPRLANEQFF,TGCAGTGCTAGCCCGCCCAGACTAGCCAATGAGCAGTTCTTC